This TCR beta chain was obtained from a study of blood T cell repertoires in COVID-19. Study-level background: The cDNA or gDNA used as material had been derived from T cells, B-cell-depleted T cells, or PBMCs.

Authors' analysis steps: How many nucleated cells were present was estimated from reference gene primer amplification. Here immunoSEQ multiplex PCR was the method, and the copy in TCRdb shows in-frame clones only, minus some. V and J calls and clone size are those listed in that table; D and trimming were worked out from the DNA. This sample has around 95,000 clones, with 70% to 90% found just once. The CDR3 runs to 12 residues. V was pared by 6 bases and J by 8 bases, with 13 bases between. The sample consisted of peripheral blood. The receptor comes from a man aged 45-60 years with active or convalescent COVID-19. The chain uses TRBV12-3 or TRBV12-4 and TRBJ1-2; D remains ambiguous. CDR3 bases: TGTGCCAGCAGCTATAGCTCGGAGGGCTACACCTTC. Its translation: CASSYSSEGYTF.